This T cell receptor beta chain was found in a study of blood T cell repertoires in COVID-19 (TCRdb year 2020). About the full investigation: Collaborator samples came from the United States, Italy and Spain and covered acute and convalescent phases of COVID-19. The prospective study material was composed of cDNA or gDNA derived from T cells, B-cell-depleted T cells, or PBMCs. Subjects who had been exposed to COVID-19, were actively infected with it, or had recovered from it provided the deeply sampled blood TCRbeta repertoires that made up the dataset. The repertoires were made available in a free public database intended to serve as a resource for research on the immune response to SARS-CoV-2. Samples came from the ongoing ImmuneRACE study (first 160 participants) plus 1,254 subjects from 6 global collaborators. The sample metadata nearly always contained a de-identified subject ID, COVID-19 status, age in years and sex. Where HLA class I and class II types were available, the types were taken from metadata supplied by the sample provider, not from assay-based typing. Overall study results and their limits: Clinical and demographic metadata were provided uncurated, with the amount varying by source and participant.

TCRbeta CDR3 regions were amplified from genomic DNA by means of the immunoSEQ Assay, a bias-controlled multiplex PCR. The original methods were these. The number of nucleated cells in each sample was estimated from the amplification of reference gene primers within the assay. Sequence reads were collapsed and filtered to measure the absolute abundance of every unique TCRbeta CDR3 rearrangement. Productive Simpson clonality was computed per sample as the square root of Simpson's diversity index over productive rearrangements. Sourced from immuneACCESS, this table was stored by TCRdb with only in-frame sequences that have V and J called. A share of the clones is absent; for the studies checked, an unresolved V gene accounts for under half, and the remainder has no known explanation. The V and J calls and clone size are taken from that table; D and trimming were inferred from the DNA. Within this sample are around 60,000 clones, with 88% of them counted one time only. Under 4.5% of the sample is in the top ten clones.

The CDR3 covers 14 residues, taking in both the cysteine and the phenylalanine. The CDR3 DNA has 42 bases and is translated from base 1. V is cut back by 6 bases and J by 6 bases, with 2 bases in the junction unmatched. From the germline V gene, CDR1 is SNHLY and CDR2 is FYNNEI. Remarks on this clone: Its antigen is unknown. One base away there is no much larger clone; base qualities are not given.

Collaborating institutions collected whole blood in K2EDTA tubes following their own protocols. For TCRbeta analysis, collaborators shipped samples as frozen whole blood, isolated PBMCs, or DNA extracted from either of those sample types. The specimen sequenced was peripheral blood. Recombination connected TRBV2 to TRBJ2-2, with 12 middle bases fitting TRBD1. This clonotype originated in a human donor in a cohort sampled during active COVID-19. The nucleotide sequence reads as follows: TGTGCCAGCAGGGGGACAGGGGGCCCCGGGGAGCTGTTTTTT. It is translated as CASRGTGGPGELFF.